The 27 T cell receptor beta chains below come from one sample, sequenced in a study of T cells in Graves' hyperthyroidism and ophthalmopathy. TCR beta CDR3 sequences were amplified from RNA transcripts. Using the HTBI primer set, a first-round RT-PCR was run on the TCR CDR3. TCRdb reprocessed the multiplex PCR reads with MiXCR, giving one entry per CDR3 protein. Of about 600,000 distinct CDR3 sequences in the sample, 13% to 15% were seen once. Material: blood. The receptor source for this set is a woman in her fifties or sixties with Graves' ophthalmopathy.

This clonotype was observed at least ten times. The rearrangement joins TRBV7-2 to TRBJ1-4, with a weak D call TRBD1 (5 bases). The CDR3 has 15 residues. Germline lookup yields CDR1 SGHTA and CDR2 FQGNSA. The V end was cut by 3 bases, the J end by 5 bases, with 13 bases between. The CDR3 DNA sequence: TGTGCCAGCAGCTTGGGGGTTGGGAGGAATGAAAAACTGTTTTTT. It translates to CASSLGVGRNEKLFF.

The gene calls are TRBV27 and TRBJ1-1, with D tentatively TRBD1 (5 bases). Germline V gives CDR1 MNHEY, CDR2 SMNVEV (reference sequence). The CDR3 totals 14 residues. The V and J ends lost 6 bases and 6 bases respectively, with 17 bases between them. This CDR3 reads CASRKGNPAAEAFF. For the CDR3, the DNA is TGTGCCAGCAGGAAGGGGAACCCAGCTGCTGAAGCTTTCTTT.

As for this clonotype: Being one base from a much bigger clone, this may be a read error. The V and J genes are TRBV12-3 or TRBV12-4 and TRBJ2-2; 8 bases fit TRBD2. The CDR3 covers 15 residues. Trimming cost V 5 bases and J 6 bases; bases outside gene matches: 8. Here the CDR3 DNA reads TGTGCCAGCAGTACCGGGACTAGGAGGGCCGGGGAGCTGTTTTTT. It is translated as CASSTGTRRAGELFF.

This clonotype was counted many times. The chain couples TRBV28 to TRBJ2-7, with 8 bases aligning to TRBD1. The CDR3 sequence is 17 residues long. V was pared by 3 bases and J by 4 bases, with 14 bases of the junction left unmatched. Germline values: CDR1 MDHEN, CDR2 SYDVKM. The CDR3, as DNA: TGTGCCAGCAGTTTTGAAGGGGGACAGGTTACGAAATACGAGCAGTACTTC. It codes for CASSFEGGQVTKYEQYF.

This sequence joins TRBV20-1 and TRBJ2-6; 10 bases fit TRBD1. Germline CDR1 and CDR2: DFQATT and SNEGSKA (reference sequence). Trimming cost V 6 bases and J 0 bases; bases outside gene matches: 5. CDR3 length: 16 residues. Here the CDR3 DNA reads TGCAGTGCATGGGGACAGGGGCCCTCTGGGGCCAACGTCCTGACTTTC. This encodes CSAWGQGPSGANVLTF.

This chain links TRBV24-1 with TRBJ2-7; TRBD1 matches 10 bases. Trimming at V came to 2 bases and at J to 6 bases, leaving 12 bases not matched to a gene. Germline lookup yields CDR1 KGHDR and CDR2 SFDVKD. The CDR3 covers 17 residues. This CDR3 reads CATSDSSPGQGFGEQYF. DNA for the CDR3: TGTGCCACCAGTGATTCTTCGCCGGGACAGGGGTTTGGCGAGCAGTACTTC.

The chain joins TRBV5-1 to TRBJ1-5, with 9 bases matching TRBD1. The CDR3 loop spans 14 amino acids. The germline gives CDR1 SGHRS, CDR2 YFSETQ. V lost 5 bases, J lost 5 bases, and 5 bases stayed unmatched. CDR3 sequence reads: CASRDGQGHQPQHF. CDR3 coding DNA: TGCGCCAGCAGGGATGGACAGGGGCATCAGCCCCAGCATTTT.

This clonotype came up a few times. This chain uses TRBV29-1 with TRBJ2-1; TRBD1 aligns across 7 bases. Per germline, CDR1 SQVTM and CDR2 ANQGSEA. After removal of 3 bases from V and 3 bases from J, the junction contained 11 bases not matched to a gene. The CDR3 length is 16 residues. In DNA form, the CDR3 reads TGCAGCGTTGATACCGGACAGGCTATTAACTACAATGAGCAGTTCTTC. Translation: CSVDTGQAINYNEQFF.

This clonotype was found many times. J is TRBJ1-5 and V is TRBV28; perhaps TRBD1 as D (6 bases). This CDR3 region has 12 residues. V was pared by 6 bases and J by 9 bases, with 12 bases between. Germline V lookup: CDR1 MDHEN, CDR2 SYDVKM. The CDR3 DNA sequence: TGTGCCAGCAGAAAGGGGGTCCGGCCCCAGCATTTT. This sequence encodes CASRKGVRPQHF.

This clonotype was detected many times. This chain uses TRBV3-1 with TRBJ2-4, with 9 bases aligning to TRBD2. The germline V gene encodes CDR1 LGHDT and CDR2 YNNKEL (reference sequence). The CDR3 runs to 15 residues. Germline trimming cut 4 bases from V and 8 bases from J; bases unmatched to any gene: 9. The CDR3 DNA follows: TGTGCCAGCAGCCCATGGGATAGCGGGAGACACATTCAGTACTTC. Its translation: CASSPWDSGRHIQYF.

This clonotype was found many times. The V gene is TRBV28, the J gene TRBJ1-5; tentatively, D is TRBD1 (5 bases). Between the trimmed V and J ends, which lost 5 bases and 1 base, there was a span of 21 bases. This CDR3 spans 18 amino acids. Germline assignment: CDR1 MDHEN and CDR2 SYDVKM. CDR3 coding DNA: TGTGCCAGCAGTGTAAGGGACCGAGGCCTCGGGAGCAATCAGCCCCAGCATTTT. Translated: CASSVRDRGLGSNQPQHF. Combining the CDR3 with reference TRBV28 and TRBJ1-5 gives the whole variable domain DVKVTQSSRYLVKRTGEKVFLECVQDMDHENMFWYRQDPGLGLRLIYFSYDVKMKEKGDIPEGYSVSREKKERFSLILESASTNQTSMYLCASSVRDRGLGSNQPQHFGDGTRLSIL.

DNA of the CDR3: TGCGCCAGCAGCTTGTGGTCGGTTTTGGTAGCGGGAGTCTACGAGCAGTACTTC. Its protein is CASSLWSVLVAGVYEQYF. J is TRBJ2-7 and V is TRBV5-1; 9 bases fit TRBD2. Looked up from germline, CDR1 is SGHRS and CDR2 is YFSETQ. This CDR3 contains 18 residues. V lost 1 base and J lost 3; bases outside the gene matches: 14.

This clonotype was seen repeatedly, ten times or more. The chain links TRBV20-1 to TRBJ1-1; 7 nucleotides line up with TRBD1. Germline CDR1 is DFQATT and CDR2 is SNEGSKA (reference sequence). The CDR3 has 14 amino acids. V trimming: 4 bases; J trimming: 0 bases; junction bases outside the gene matches: 5. Here the CDR3 DNA reads TGCAGTGCTATTGGGACAGTCATGAACACTGAAGCTTTCTTT. Protein sequence: CSAIGTVMNTEAFF.

Ten or more counts support this clonotype. The chain links TRBV27 to TRBJ1-6; 10 bases are a match to TRBD1. This CDR3 is 16 amino acids long. The germline gives CDR1 MNHEY, CDR2 SMNVEV (reference sequence). Trimming removed 3 bases from V and 9 bases from J; junction bases left unmatched: 8. CDR3 sequence (DNA): TGTGCCAGCAGTTTGTCGGGGACAGGGGTTGGTTCACCCCTCCACTTT. Residues: CASSLSGTGVGSPLHF.

The table lists this clonotype with many counts. J is TRBJ2-1 and V is TRBV2; 14 bases line up with TRBD2. Unmatched junction bases numbered 10, after V lost 8 bases and J lost 7 bases. Germline CDR1 SNHLY, CDR2 FYNNEI. The CDR3 loop spans 16 amino acids. For the CDR3, the DNA is TGTGCCAGCCACCAGGAGGGACTAGCGGGAGAGAATGAGCAGTTCTTC. This encodes CASHQEGLAGENEQFF.

This clonotype was seen ten or more times. This chain connects TRBV7-3 to TRBJ2-1; possible D gene TRBD2, 6 bases. The CDR3 is 15 residues long. The ends were cut back, 1 base at V and 8 bases at J, with 15 bases in the middle. CDR1 is SGHTA and CDR2 is FQGTGA in the germline V gene. Here the CDR3 DNA reads TGTGCCAGCAGCTTAAGGGGCGGGACTGGGCATGAGCAGTTCTTC. Translation: CASSLRGGTGHEQFF.

This clonotype has at least ten counts. CDR3 coding DNA: TGTGCCAGCAGTTTTGACGCTCAAAGCCGGGAGCAGTACTTC. Its protein product is CASSFDAQSREQYF. The genes are TRBV28 and TRBJ2-7; D remains unclear. Per germline, CDR1 MDHEN and CDR2 SYDVKM. V was clipped by 3 bases and J by 7 bases, with 16 bases between them. The CDR3 covers 14 residues.

This clonotype was observed at least ten times. The rearrangement links TRBV20-1 to TRBJ2-3, with 9 bases that match TRBD2. This CDR3 is built from 15 residues. The junction had 9 bases not matched to a gene; V was cut back by 3 bases and J by 5 bases. Germline loops: CDR1 DFQATT, CDR2 SNEGSKA (reference sequence). The CDR3 nucleotides are TGCAGTGCTAGCCTCTTAGCGGGAGTGATAGATACGCAGTATTTT. Protein sequence: CSASLLAGVIDTQYF.

This clonotype was recorded at least ten times. The rearrangement uses TRBV28 and TRBJ2-5; TRBD1 agrees at 7 bases. Germline CDR1 MDHEN, CDR2 SYDVKM. With 5 bases clipped from V and 3 bases from J, the junction kept 3 bases outside the gene matches. The CDR3 has 13 residues. The CDR3 coding sequence is TGTGCCAGCAGTGACAGGGCGAAAGAGACCCAGTACTTC. Protein product: CASSDRAKETQYF.

With regard to this clonotype: This may stem from a read error, because a much larger clone lies one nucleotide away. This chain uses TRBV5-1 with TRBJ2-7; 9 bases line up with TRBD2. The V gene end was trimmed by 7 bases and the J gene end by 3 bases; junction bases not matched to a gene: 8. CDR1 and CDR2 from the germline V gene are SGHRS and YFSETQ. CDR3 length: 14 amino acids. The CDR3 spells CASDAGTSYYEQYF. In DNA form, the CDR3 reads TGCGCCAGCGATGCCGGGACTAGCTACTACGAGCAGTACTTC. The full variable domain, rest sourced from reference TRBV5-1 and TRBJ2-7, is KAGVTQTPRYLIKTRGQQVTLSCSPISGHRSVSWYQQTPGQGLQFLFEYFSETQRNKGNFPGRFSGRQFSNSRSEMNVSTLELGDSALYLCASDAGTSYYEQYFGPGTRLTVT.

This clonotype came up many times. The chain employs TRBV30 and TRBJ2-1; unclear D gene. The V and J ends lost 0 bases and 5 bases respectively, with 11 bases between them. Germline CDR1 and CDR2: GTSNPN and SVGIG (reference sequence). The length of the CDR3 is 14 residues. Here the CDR3 DNA reads TGTGCCTGGAGTGTCCGGCTAACTGACAATGAGCAGTTCTTC. Residues: CAWSVRLTDNEQFF.

There are many counts of this clonotype. The rearrangement links TRBV20-1 to TRBJ1-5; a possible D gene is TRBD1 (6 bases). V was trimmed by 6 bases and J by 3 bases, leaving 15 bases between them. CDR1 and CDR2 from the germline V gene are DFQATT and SNEGSKA (reference sequence). The CDR3 totals 14 residues. CDR3 protein: CSAQPDRDNQPQHF. For the CDR3, the DNA is TGCAGTGCCCAGCCGGACAGAGACAATCAGCCCCAGCATTTT.

This sequence joins TRBV6-1 and TRBJ2-7; 10 bases fit TRBD2. The CDR3 is 14 amino acids. Germline values: CDR1 MNHNS, CDR2 SASEGT. J was trimmed by 4 bases and V by 4 bases; bases with no gene match: 4. CDR3 loop: CASSAGLADYEQYF. The CDR3 nucleotides read TGTGCCAGCAGTGCTGGACTAGCGGATTACGAGCAGTACTTC.

The table lists this clonotype with many counts. The chain couples TRBV6-1 to TRBJ1-6, with D possibly being TRBD1 (5 bases). CDR1 MNHNS and CDR2 SASEGT come from the germline V gene. This CDR3 is built from 14 residues. Trimming shortened V by 3 bases and J by 7 bases, and 10 bases separated the two germline ends. The CDR3 sequence: CASSDGTENSPLHF. CDR3 nucleotide sequence: TGTGCCAGCAGTGACGGGACCGAAAATTCACCCCTCCACTTT.

Many counts were recorded for this clonotype. The CDR3 protein is CASRYPSDIYQPQHF. DNA of the CDR3: TGTGCCAGCAGGTACCCCTCAGATATATATCAGCCCCAGCATTTT. The chain is built from TRBV28 and TRBJ1-5; D not certain. The CDR3 has 15 residues. Germline assignment: CDR1 MDHEN and CDR2 SYDVKM. Trimming cost V 6 bases and J 5 bases, with 17 bases left between them.

This clonotype has ten or more counts. The CDR3 nucleotides read TGTGCCTGGAGGGGGGGCCACGAGCAGTACTTC. Its translation is CAWRGGHEQYF. V gene TRBV30 combines with J gene TRBJ2-7; TRBD1 or TRBD2 may be the D gene (6 bases each). V was shortened by 3 bases and J by 5 bases, with 8 bases between the two germline ends. The germline V gene encodes CDR1 GTSNPN and CDR2 SVGIG (reference sequence). The CDR3 spans 11 residues.

Regarding this clonotype: A read error may produce the germline difference seen at one junction end. The chain combines TRBV6-2 or TRBV6-3 with TRBJ1-1, with D unresolved. CDR3 length equals 13 residues. The germline V gene encodes CDR1 MNHEY and CDR2 SVGEGT. The CDR3 coding sequence is TGTGCCAGCAGTCCTCTCCTGAACACTGGAGCTTTCTTT. Protein: CASSPLLNTGAFF.